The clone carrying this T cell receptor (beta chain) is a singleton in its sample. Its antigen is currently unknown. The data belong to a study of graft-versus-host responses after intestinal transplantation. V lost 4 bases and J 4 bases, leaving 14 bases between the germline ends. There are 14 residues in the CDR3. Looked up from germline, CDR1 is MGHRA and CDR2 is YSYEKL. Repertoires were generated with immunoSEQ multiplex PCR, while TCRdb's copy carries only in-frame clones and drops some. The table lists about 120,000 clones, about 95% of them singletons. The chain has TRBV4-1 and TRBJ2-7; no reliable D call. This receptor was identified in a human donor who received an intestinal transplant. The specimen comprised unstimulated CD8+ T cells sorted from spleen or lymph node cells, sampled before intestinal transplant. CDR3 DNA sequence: TGCGCCAGCAGCCCTCGGATAGGCCCGTACGAGCAGTACTTC. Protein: CASSPRIGPYEQYF.